This T cell receptor beta chain was observed in a study of cytotoxic CD8 clonotypes in ibrutinib-treated CLL (dated by TCRdb to the early 2020s). Describing the broader study: The cohort had some eleven relapsed/refractory and more than 14 treatment-naive patients; some 17 were IGHV unmutated. Cryopreserved peripheral blood mononuclear cells were obtained prior to treatment, at the time of response, and at either disease progression or sustained remission. Samples averaged approximately 260,000 productive templates and 94,082 productive rearrangements. Of the 86 participants in the trial, 25 to 30 had longitudinal samples available. Responses were partial in roughly 24 patients and complete in 2; after median around 65 months follow-up, around 15 stayed in remission and about 12 progressed. The response samples were drawn at a median of 12 months into treatment, with a range of about 6 to 40 months.

A note on this clone: Its cognate antigen has yet to be identified. Base quality data are lacking; no much larger clone is found one base away.

What the authors observed across the whole study: At baseline, clonality was higher than in age-matched healthy donors and showed a strong correlation with circulating CD8+ T-cell counts. At ibrutinib response clonality went up, during sustained remission it held steady, and at progression it dropped back toward baseline. Lymph node repertoires were not examined, and the timing of sampling was not matched between patients in sustained remission and those whose disease progressed. Public clonotypes were rare and either shrank or stayed stable during treatment, and the rise in clonality at ibrutinib response reflected expansion of private clonotypes.

The goal of deep resolution MiSeq sequencing was a depth between 1 in 1 million and 1 in 200,000 T cells, and coverage averaged 10x per clonotype. The immunoSEQ hsTCRB Kit was used to generate the TCR beta libraries. From the authors' description of their analysis: ImmunoSEQ Data Assistant and ImmunoSEQ Analyzer were used for data analysis, and V, D and J genes were assigned according to IMGT definitions. Clonality was computed as one minus normalized Shannon entropy of productive rearrangement frequencies, ranging from 0 to 1. Public clonotype analysis was restricted to overrepresented clonotypes comprising at least 0.05% of each patient's repertoire. Some 13 age-matched healthy donor repertoires from immuneACCESS were used as controls for clonality. TCRdb carries this immuneACCESS record with in-frame sequences only. Its versions omit some clonotypes, under half of them owing to an unresolved V gene in the studies checked, with the rest unexplained. V, J and clone size reflect that table, while D and trimming were determined from the DNA. This sample lists about 30,000 clones; approximately 57% were detected once. The ten most abundant clones make up 5.1% of the sample.

About 2 micrograms of genomic DNA were extracted from cryopreserved PBMCs for TCR beta library preparation. Longitudinal blood samples from CLL patients on ibrutinib monotherapy were analyzed using high-throughput TCR beta sequencing. The patients took part in an open-label, single-center phase 2 trial of ibrutinib monotherapy. The sequencing here drew on PBMCs, taken before ibrutinib treatment. This TCR came from a human donor with chronic lymphocytic leukemia.

The DNA sequence is given as TGTGCCAGCAGTCCCAAGCGGGGCTACGAGCAGTACTTC. This gives the protein CASSPKRGYEQYF. In this chain, TRBV6-5 is recombined with TRBJ2-7; 7 bases in the junction line up with TRBD2. Trimming removed 5 bases from V and 3 bases from J; the gene matches leave 4 bases unexplained. The CDR3, from cysteine to phenylalanine, totals 13 residues. Only the CDR3 part of the read is kept: 39 bases, read in frame from the first base. CDR1 MNHEY and CDR2 SVGAGI are derived from the germline V gene.